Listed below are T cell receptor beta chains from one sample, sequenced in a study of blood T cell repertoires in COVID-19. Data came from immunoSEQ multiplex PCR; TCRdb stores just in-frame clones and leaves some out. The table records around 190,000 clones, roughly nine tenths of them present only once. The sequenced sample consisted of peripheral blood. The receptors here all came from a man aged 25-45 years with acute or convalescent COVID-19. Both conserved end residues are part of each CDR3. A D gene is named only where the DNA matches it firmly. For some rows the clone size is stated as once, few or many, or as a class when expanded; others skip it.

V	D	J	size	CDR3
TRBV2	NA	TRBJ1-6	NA	CASRSQPGNLPGPLHF
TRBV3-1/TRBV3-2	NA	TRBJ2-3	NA	CASSQVTLTDTQYF
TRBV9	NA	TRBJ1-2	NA	CASSPTTNYGYTF
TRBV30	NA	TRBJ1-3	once	CAWSPFQGLFSGNTIYF
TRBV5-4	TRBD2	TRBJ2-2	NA	CASSSTGLAGGSVTGELFF
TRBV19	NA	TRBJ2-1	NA	CASSMGYRGGQFF
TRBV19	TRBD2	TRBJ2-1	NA	CASTRLAGDNYNEQFF
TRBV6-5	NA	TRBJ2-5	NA	CASTQGGFSVETQYF
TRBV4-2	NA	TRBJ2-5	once	CASSQDWNGETQYF
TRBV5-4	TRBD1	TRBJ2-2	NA	CASSRDRGRGSTGELFF
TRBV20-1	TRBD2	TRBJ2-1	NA	CSASWGGSHNEQFF
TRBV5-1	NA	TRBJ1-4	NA	CASSAGAPTNEKLFF
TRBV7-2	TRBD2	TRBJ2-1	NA	CASSLGLAFNEQFF
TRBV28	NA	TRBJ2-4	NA	CASSLGGAAKNIQYF
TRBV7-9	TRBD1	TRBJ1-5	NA	CASSWSGTGGNQPQHF
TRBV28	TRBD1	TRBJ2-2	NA	CASSLLRDRTTGELFF
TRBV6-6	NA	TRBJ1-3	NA	CASSPLREGNTIYF
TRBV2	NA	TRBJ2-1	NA	CASTIQGAPSEQFF
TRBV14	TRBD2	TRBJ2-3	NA	CASSPLAGAVRDTQYF
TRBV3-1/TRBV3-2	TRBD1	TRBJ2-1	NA	CASSLPGGQGRNEQFF
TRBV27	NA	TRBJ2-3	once	CASSDRGAGTDTQYF
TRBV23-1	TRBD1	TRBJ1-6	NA	CASSPPRKKQGARSPLHF
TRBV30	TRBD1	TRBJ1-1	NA	CAWGTGGPNTEAFF
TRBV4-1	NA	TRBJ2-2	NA	CASSQGAGRTGELFF
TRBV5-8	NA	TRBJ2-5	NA	CATTLWGVEETQYF
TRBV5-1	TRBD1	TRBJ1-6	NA	CASSRQGGNSPLHF
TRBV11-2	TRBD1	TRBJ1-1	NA	CASSLRGTANTEAFF
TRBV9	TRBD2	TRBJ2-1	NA	CASSARTSGNEQFF
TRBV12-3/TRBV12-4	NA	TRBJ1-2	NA	CASSRGHNYGYTF
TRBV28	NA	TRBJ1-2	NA	CASTHDHLYGYTF
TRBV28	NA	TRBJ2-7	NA	CASSTQGRYEQYF
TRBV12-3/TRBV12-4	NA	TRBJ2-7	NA	CASSLLPSEQYF
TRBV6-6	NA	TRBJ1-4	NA	CASGRVLRSTNEKLFF
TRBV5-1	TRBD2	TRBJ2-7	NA	CASRGTSGRLSTYEQYF
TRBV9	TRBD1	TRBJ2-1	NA	CASSFLGTGASYNEQFF
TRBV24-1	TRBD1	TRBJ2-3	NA	CATSDTGQDTDTQYF
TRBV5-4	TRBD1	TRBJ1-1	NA	CASSPRTGDTEAFF
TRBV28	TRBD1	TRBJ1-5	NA	CASSRPGTGDQPQHF
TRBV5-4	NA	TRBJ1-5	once	CASSSPTVSNQPQHF
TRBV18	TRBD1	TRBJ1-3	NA	CASSPRTGAGNTIYF
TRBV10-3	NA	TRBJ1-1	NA	CAIRAATSLAHDSNTEAFF
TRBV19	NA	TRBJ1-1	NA	CASSIDPGGNTEAFF
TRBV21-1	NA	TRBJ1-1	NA	CASSPENTEAFF
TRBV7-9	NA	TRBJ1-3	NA	CASSYGGEDTIYF
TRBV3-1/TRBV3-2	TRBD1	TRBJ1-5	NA	CASSDTRTGFYQPQHF
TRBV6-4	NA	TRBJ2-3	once	CASSNSGTDTQYF
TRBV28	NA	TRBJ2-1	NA	CASSLTSSHNEQFF
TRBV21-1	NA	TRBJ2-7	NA	CASSKVVAGGPYEQYF
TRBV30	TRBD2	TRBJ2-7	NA	CAWSPTALADYEQYF
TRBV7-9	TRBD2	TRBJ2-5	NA	CASSLGLAAEQETQYF
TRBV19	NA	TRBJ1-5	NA	CASSIRFNQPQHF
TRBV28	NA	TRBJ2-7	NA	CASRPGFGEQYF
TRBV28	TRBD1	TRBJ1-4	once	CASTSPGQTYEKLFF
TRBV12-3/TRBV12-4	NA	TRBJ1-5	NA	CASTRRVDQPQHF
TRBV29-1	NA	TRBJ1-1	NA	CSVVNTEAFF
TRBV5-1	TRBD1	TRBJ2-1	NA	CASSSLRGLNEQFF
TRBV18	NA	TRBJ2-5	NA	CASSPSPSDQETQYF
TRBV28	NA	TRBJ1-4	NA	CASSLYGSTNEKLFF
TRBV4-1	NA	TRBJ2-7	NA	CASSHFARGREYGEQYF
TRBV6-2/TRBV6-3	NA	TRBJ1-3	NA	CASSAEGGSGNTIYF